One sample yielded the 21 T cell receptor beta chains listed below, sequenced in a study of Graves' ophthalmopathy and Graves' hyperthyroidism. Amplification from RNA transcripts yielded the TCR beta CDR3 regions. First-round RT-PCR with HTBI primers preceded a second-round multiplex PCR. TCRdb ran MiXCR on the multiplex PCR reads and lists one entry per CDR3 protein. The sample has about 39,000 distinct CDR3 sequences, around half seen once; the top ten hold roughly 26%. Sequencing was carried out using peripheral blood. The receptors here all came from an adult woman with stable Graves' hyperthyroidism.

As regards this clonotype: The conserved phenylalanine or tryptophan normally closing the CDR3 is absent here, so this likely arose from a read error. CDR3 sequence: CAGSDGGQLNTEAFL. In nucleotides, the CDR3 is TGTGCCGGCAGCGACGGGGGACAGCTGAACACTGAAGCTTTCTTA. This chain uses TRBV12-3 or TRBV12-4 with TRBJ1-1; 7 bases agree with TRBD1. The CDR3 spans 15 residues.

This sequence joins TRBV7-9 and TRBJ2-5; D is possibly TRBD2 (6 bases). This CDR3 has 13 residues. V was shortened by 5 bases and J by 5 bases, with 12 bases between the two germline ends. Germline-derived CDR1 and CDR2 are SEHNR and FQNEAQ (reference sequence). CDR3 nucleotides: TGTGCCAGCAGCCAACTGGCGGGGGAGACCCAGTACTTC. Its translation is CASSQLAGETQYF. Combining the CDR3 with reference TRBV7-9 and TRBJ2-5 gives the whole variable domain DTGVSQNPRHKITKRGQNVTFRCDPISEHNRLYWYRQTLGQGPEFLTYFQNEAQLEKSRLLSDRFSAERPKGSFSTLEIQRTEQGDSAMYLCASSQLAGETQYFGPGTRLLVL.

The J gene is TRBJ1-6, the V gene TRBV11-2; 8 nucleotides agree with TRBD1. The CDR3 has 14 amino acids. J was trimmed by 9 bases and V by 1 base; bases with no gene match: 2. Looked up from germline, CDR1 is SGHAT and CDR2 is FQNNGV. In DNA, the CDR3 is TGTGCCAGCAGCTTAGGGACAGGGCCTTCACCCCTCCACTTT. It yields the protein CASSLGTGPSPLHF. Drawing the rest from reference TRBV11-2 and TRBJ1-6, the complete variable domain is EAGVAQSPRYKIIEKRQSVAFWCNPISGHATLYWYQQILGQGPKLLIQFQNNGVVDDSQLPKDRFSAERLKGVDSTLKIQPAKLEDSAVYLCASSLGTGPSPLHFGNGTRLTVT.

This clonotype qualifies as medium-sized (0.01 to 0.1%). In DNA form, the CDR3 reads TGCAGTGCTGCCCGGACGGGTTCCGTGAGCACCTTC. This gives the protein CSAARTGSVSTF. The chain links TRBV20-1 to TRBJ1-2; no reliable D call. Trimming took 5 bases from V and 13 from J, leaving 20 bases between them. The CDR3 is made up of 12 amino acids. CDR1 and CDR2 from the germline V gene are DFQATT and SNEGSKA (reference sequence).

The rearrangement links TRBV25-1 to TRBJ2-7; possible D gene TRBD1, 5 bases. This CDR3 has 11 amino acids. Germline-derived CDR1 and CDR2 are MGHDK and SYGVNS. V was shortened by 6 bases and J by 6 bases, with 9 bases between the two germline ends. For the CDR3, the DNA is TGTGCCAGCAGGGGGCCGGGCGAGCAGTACTTC. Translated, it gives CASRGPGEQYF.

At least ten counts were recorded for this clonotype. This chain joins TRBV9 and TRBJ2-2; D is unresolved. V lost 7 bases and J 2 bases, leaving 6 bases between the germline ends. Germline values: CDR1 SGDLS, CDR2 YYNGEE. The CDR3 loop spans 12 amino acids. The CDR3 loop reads CASHSNTGELFF. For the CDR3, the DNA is TGTGCCAGCCACTCCAACACCGGGGAGCTGTTTTTT.

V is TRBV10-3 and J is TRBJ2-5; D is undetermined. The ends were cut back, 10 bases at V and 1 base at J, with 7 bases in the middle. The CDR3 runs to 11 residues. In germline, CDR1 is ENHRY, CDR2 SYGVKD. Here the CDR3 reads CASKLQETQYF. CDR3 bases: TGTGCCAGCAAACTCCAAGAGACCCAGTACTTC.

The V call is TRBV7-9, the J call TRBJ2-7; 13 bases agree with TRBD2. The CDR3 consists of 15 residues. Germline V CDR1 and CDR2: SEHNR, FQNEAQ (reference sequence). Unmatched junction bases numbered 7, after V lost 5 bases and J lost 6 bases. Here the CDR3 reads CASSPRTSGRFEQYF. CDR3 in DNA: TGTGCCAGCAGCCCCAGGACTAGCGGGAGATTCGAGCAGTACTTC. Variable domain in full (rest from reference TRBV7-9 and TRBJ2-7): DTGVSQNPRHKITKRGQNVTFRCDPISEHNRLYWYRQTLGQGPEFLTYFQNEAQLEKSRLLSDRFSAERPKGSFSTLEIQRTEQGDSAMYLCASSPRTSGRFEQYFGPGTRLTVT.

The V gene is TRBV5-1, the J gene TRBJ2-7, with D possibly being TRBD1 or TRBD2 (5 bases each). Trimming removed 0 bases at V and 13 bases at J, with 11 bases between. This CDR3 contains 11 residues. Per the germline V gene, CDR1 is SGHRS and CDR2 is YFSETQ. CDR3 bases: TGCGCCAGCAGCTTGGGGGACGAGCCCTACTTC. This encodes CASSLGDEPYF.

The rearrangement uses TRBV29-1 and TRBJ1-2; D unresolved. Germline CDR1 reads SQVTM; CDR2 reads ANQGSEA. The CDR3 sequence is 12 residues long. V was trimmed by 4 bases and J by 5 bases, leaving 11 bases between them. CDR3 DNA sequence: TGCAGCGTTGGGTTCAACAGATATGGCTACACCTTC. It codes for CSVGFNRYGYTF.

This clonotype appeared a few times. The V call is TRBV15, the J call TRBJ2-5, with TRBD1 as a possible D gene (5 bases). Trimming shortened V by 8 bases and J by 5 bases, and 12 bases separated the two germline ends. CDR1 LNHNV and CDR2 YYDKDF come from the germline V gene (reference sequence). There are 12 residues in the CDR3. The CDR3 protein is CATAQAGETQYF. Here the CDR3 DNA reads TGTGCCACCGCCCAGGCAGGGGAGACCCAGTACTTC.

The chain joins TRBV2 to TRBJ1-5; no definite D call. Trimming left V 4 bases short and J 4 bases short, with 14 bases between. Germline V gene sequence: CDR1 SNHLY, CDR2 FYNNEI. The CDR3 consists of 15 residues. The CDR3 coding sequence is TGTGCCAGCAGTGTTAGGATCGGAATGAATCAGCCCCAGCATTTT. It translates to CASSVRIGMNQPQHF. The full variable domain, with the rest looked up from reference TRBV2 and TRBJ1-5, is EPEVTQTPSHQVTQMGQEVILRCVPISNHLYFYWYRQILGQKVEFLVSFYNNEISEKSEIFDDQFSVERPDGSNFTLKIRSTKLEDSAMYFCASSVRIGMNQPQHFGDGTRLSIL.

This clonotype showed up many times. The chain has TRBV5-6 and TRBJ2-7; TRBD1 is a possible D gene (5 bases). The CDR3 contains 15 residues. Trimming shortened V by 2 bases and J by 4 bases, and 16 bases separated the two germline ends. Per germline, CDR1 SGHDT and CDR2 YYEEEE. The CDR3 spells CASSFSQGYMYEQYF. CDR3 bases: TGTGCCAGCAGCTTTTCTCAGGGATATATGTACGAGCAGTACTTC.

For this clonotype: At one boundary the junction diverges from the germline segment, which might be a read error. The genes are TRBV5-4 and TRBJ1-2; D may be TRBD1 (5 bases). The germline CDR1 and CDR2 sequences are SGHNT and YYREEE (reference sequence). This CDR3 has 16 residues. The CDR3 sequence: CASSLGSWDVRNGCTF. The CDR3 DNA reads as TGTGCCAGCAGCTTAGGTAGTTGGGACGTTAGGAATGGCTGCACCTTC.

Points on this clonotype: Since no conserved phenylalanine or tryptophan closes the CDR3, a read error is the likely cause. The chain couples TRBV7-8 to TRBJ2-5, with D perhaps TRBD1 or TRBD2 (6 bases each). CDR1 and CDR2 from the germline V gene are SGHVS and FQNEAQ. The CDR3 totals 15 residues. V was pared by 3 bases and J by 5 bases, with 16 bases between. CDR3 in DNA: TGTGCCAGCAGCTTGGTAGGGGGAGGCGGTGAGACCCAGTACCTC. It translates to CASSLVGGGGETQYL.

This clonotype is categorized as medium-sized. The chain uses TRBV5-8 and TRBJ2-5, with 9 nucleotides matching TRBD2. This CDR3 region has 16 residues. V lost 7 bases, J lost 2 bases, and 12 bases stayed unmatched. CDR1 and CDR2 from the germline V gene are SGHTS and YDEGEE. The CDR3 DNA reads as TGTGCCAGCCAATCGACCGGACTAGCGCATCAAGAGACCCAGTACTTC. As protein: CASQSTGLAHQETQYF.

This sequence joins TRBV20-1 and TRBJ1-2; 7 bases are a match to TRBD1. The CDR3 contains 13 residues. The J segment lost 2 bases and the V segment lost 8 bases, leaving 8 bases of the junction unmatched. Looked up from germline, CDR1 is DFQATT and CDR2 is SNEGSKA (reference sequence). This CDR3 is CSPQGGENYGYTF. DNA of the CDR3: TGCAGTCCCCAGGGGGGCGAAAACTATGGCTACACCTTC.

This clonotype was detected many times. The CDR3 spells CSARNHHAGATGYTF. DNA of the CDR3: TGCAGTGCTAGAAATCATCACGCGGGGGCAACGGGCTACACCTTC. This chain joins TRBV20-1 and TRBJ1-2; a possible D gene is TRBD1 (6 bases). Trimming stripped 2 bases from V and 8 bases from J, with 21 bases between. The germline CDR1 and CDR2 sequences are DFQATT and SNEGSKA (reference sequence). CDR3 size: 15 residues.

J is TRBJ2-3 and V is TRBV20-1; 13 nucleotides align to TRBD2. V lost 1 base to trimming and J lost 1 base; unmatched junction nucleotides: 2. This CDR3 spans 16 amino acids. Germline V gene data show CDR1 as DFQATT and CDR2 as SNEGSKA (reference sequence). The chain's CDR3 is CSARVGTSGGTDTQYF. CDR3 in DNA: TGCAGTGCTAGAGTAGGGACTAGCGGGGGCACAGATACGCAGTATTTT.

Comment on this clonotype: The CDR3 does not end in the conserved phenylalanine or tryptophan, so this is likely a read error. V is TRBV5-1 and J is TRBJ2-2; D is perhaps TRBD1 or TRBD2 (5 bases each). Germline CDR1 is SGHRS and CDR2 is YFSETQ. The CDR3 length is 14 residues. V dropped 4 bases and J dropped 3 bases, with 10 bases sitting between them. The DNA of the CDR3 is TGCGCCAGCAGCGGGACCGGTTACACCGGGGAGCTGTTTTCT. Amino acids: CASSGTGYTGELFS.

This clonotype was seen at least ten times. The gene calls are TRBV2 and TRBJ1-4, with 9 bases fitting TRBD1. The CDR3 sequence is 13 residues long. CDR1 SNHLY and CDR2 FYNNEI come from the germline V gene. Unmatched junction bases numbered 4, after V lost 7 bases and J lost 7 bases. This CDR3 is CASNRGLREKLFF. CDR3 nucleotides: TGTGCCAGCAACAGGGGGCTACGTGAAAAACTGTTTTTT.